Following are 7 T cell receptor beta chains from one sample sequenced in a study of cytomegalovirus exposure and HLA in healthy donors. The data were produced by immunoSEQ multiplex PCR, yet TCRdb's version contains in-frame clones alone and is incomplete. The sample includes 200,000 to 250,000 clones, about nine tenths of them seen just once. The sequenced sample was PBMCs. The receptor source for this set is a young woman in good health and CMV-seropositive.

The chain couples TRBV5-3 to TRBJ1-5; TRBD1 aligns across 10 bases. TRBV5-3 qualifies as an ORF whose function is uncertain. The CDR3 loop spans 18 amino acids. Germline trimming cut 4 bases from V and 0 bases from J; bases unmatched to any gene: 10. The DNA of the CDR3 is TGTGCCAGAAGCCCTCCTTCGACAGGGGGCGATAGCAATCAGCCCCAGCATTTT. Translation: CARSPPSTGGDSNQPQHF.

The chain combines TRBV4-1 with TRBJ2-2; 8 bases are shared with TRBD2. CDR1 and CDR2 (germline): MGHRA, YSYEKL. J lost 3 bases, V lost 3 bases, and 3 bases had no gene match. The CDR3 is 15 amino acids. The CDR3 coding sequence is TGCGCCAGCAGCCAGGGACTAGGTTACACCGGGGAGCTGTTTTTT. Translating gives CASSQGLGYTGELFF.

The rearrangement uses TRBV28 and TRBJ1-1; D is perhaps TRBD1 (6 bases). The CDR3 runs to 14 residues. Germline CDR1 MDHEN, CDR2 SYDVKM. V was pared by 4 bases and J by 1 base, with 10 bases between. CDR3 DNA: TGTGCCAGCAGTTCCCCCAGGGGGAACACTGAAGCTTTCTTT. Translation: CASSSPRGNTEAFF.

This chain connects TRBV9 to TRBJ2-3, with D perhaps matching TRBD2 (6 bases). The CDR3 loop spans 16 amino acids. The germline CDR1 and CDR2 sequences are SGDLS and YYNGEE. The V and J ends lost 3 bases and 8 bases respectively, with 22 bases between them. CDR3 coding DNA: TGTGCCAGCAGCGCCCTTGGGGGAGTTCTCGGGGGTACGCAGTATTTT. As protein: CASSALGGVLGGTQYF. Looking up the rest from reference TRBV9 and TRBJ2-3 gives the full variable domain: DSGVTQTPKHLITATGQRVTLRCSPRSGDLSVYWYQQSLDQGLQFLIQYYNGEERAKGNILERFSAQQFPDLHSELNLSSLELGDSALYFCASSALGGVLGGTQYFGPGTRLTVL.

CDR3 sequence reads: CASSLSIPDGYTF. The CDR3 coding sequence is TGTGCCAGCAGTTTAAGTATACCGGATGGCTACACCTTC. The genes are TRBV27 and TRBJ1-2; no clear D. Trimming pared 2 bases from V and 6 bases from J, leaving 10 bases between. Per the germline V gene, CDR1 is MNHEY and CDR2 is SMNVEV (reference sequence). The CDR3 is made up of 13 amino acids.

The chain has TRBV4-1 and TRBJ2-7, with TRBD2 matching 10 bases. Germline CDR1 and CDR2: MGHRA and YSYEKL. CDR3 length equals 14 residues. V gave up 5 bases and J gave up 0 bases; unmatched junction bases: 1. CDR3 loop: CASSWTSGSYEQYF. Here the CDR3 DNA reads TGCGCCAGCAGCTGGACTAGCGGCTCCTACGAGCAGTACTTC.

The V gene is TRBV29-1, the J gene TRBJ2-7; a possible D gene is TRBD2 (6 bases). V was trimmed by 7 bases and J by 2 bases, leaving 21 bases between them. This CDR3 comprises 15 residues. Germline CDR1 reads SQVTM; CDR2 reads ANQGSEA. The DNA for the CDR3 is TGCAGCGCCCTACCCGGGACTGGAAGTCCCTACGAGCAGTACTTC. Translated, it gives CSALPGTGSPYEQYF.